The clone carrying this TCR beta chain was counted only a few times. Its antigen is not identified. In germline, CDR1 is SGHRS, CDR2 YFSETQ. The CDR3 runs to 14 residues. V lost 3 bases to trimming and J lost 8 bases, with 17 bases between them. These data come from a study of regulatory T cells in long-lasting Graves disease. CDR3-region Arm-PCR and iRepertoire HTBI primers produced the TCR beta libraries. One entry per CDR3 protein results from TCRdb running MiXCR on the multiplex PCR reads. Among fewer than 650,000 distinct CDR3 sequences listed, 15% to 20% were seen once. Described time point: newly diagnosed GD, antithyroid drugs for less than 3 months. Following extraction of RNA from PBMCs, that RNA was used to make the TCR library. Study findings and constraints: Segments TRBV28, TRBJ1-2 and TRBJ2-5 showed preferential usage in persistent disease.

These data also formed part of another study, on T cells in Graves' hyperthyroidism and ophthalmopathy.

The TCR comes from a man younger than 35 with Graves disease. The sequencing used peripheral blood mononuclear cells (PBMCs), collected at new diagnosis, from a patient treated with antithyroid drugs. The V and J genes are TRBV5-1 and TRBJ1-1; perhaps TRBD1 as D (6 bases). The CDR3 nucleotides are TGCGCCAGCAGCTCCAGGGGAGGGCCTGGGGAAGCTTTCTTT. This codes for CASSSRGGPGEAFF.